This T cell receptor beta chain was documented in a study of blood T cell repertoires in COVID-19. For the study at large: From the United States, Italy and Spain came samples of acute and convalescent COVID-19. The cDNA or gDNA used as material had been derived from T cells, B-cell-depleted T cells, or PBMCs.

Seattle participants joined during active infection and were tracked over time. As processed by the authors: Researchers report that nucleated cell counts were estimated from reference gene primer amplification. Generated by immunoSEQ multiplex PCR, the TCRdb table keeps only in-frame clones and is missing some. V and J calls and clone size are as listed in that table; D and trimming were resolved from the DNA. The sample shows 250,000 to 400,000 clones, roughly nine tenths of them seen only once. The ends lost 4 bases at V and 3 bases at J; junction bases unmatched: 2. Per the germline V gene, CDR1 is SQVTM and CDR2 is ANQGSEA. The CDR3 has 14 residues.

The sequenced sample was peripheral blood. The receptor was isolated from a woman in her 30s with COVID-19, enrolled during active disease. J is TRBJ2-7 and V is TRBV29-1; 14 bases fit TRBD2. The CDR3 nucleotides are TGCAGCGTTGGGGGACTAGCGGGAGTCTACGAGCAGTACTTC. Its protein is CSVGGLAGVYEQYF.